A single sample gave rise to the 8 T cell receptor beta chains below, sequenced in a study of T cells in Graves' hyperthyroidism and ophthalmopathy. Amplification of TCR beta CDR3 regions was performed using RNA transcripts as template. The HTBI primer set was used in a first-round RT-PCR of the TCR CDR3. One entry per CDR3 protein, called by TCRdb with MiXCR from the multiplex PCR reads. The data hold nearly 600,000 distinct CDR3 sequences, with approximately 14% observed a single time. The specimen was blood. These receptors all come from a woman younger than 30 with Graves' ophthalmopathy.

This clonotype was seen only a few times. The chain couples TRBV19 to TRBJ2-5; 8 bases are shared with TRBD2. The germline V gene has CDR1 LNHDA and CDR2 SQIVND (reference sequence). The CDR3 extends over 16 amino acids. V lost 7 bases, J lost 6 bases, and 16 bases stayed unmatched. The CDR3 loop reads CASKVASGSSVKTQYF. In DNA form, the CDR3 reads TGTGCCAGTAAGGTAGCTAGCGGGTCAAGCGTAAAGACCCAGTACTTC.

This clonotype was detected many times. The gene calls are TRBV24-1 and TRBJ2-5; no clear D. The ends were cut back, 6 bases at V and 0 bases at J, with 10 bases in the middle. CDR3 size: 14 residues. Germline V CDR1 and CDR2: KGHDR, SFDVKD. The CDR3, as DNA: TGTGCCACCAGTACCGCGACGGACCAAGAGACCCAGTACTTC. Amino acids: CATSTATDQETQYF.

This clonotype was counted ten times or more. The rearrangement uses TRBV12-3 or TRBV12-4 and TRBJ2-3; 8 bases are shared with TRBD1. The CDR3 is made up of 15 amino acids. The V gene end was trimmed by 2 bases and the J gene end by 1 base; junction bases not matched to a gene: 2. This CDR3 is CASSLQGAGTDTQYF. In nucleotides, the CDR3 is TGTGCCAGCAGTTTACAGGGGGCTGGCACAGATACGCAGTATTTT.

The V call is TRBV4-1, the J call TRBJ2-7; 9 bases are a match to TRBD1. Trimming took 2 bases from V and 4 from J; bases not matched to a gene: 3. Germline-derived CDR1 and CDR2 are MGHRA and YSYEKL. The CDR3 has 14 residues. CDR3 DNA sequence: TGCGCCAGCAGCCAACACAGGGGGCCGTACGAGCAGTACTTC. It specifies CASSQHRGPYEQYF.

The table lists this clonotype with a few counts. The rearrangement joins TRBV5-6 to TRBJ2-4, with TRBD1 as a possible D gene (8 bases). V gave up 5 bases and J gave up 12 bases, with 21 bases separating them. This CDR3 spans 14 amino acids. Germline V gene lookup returns CDR1 SGHDT and CDR2 YYEEEE. The chain's CDR3 is CASSPGTGGAGQYF. As DNA, the CDR3 is TGTGCCAGCAGTCCGGGAACAGGGGGGGCAGGTCAGTACTTC.

This sequence joins TRBV20-1 and TRBJ2-3; D is uncertain. The CDR3 consists of 15 residues. V gave up 0 bases and J gave up 0 bases, with 10 bases separating them. CDR1 is DFQATT and CDR2 is SNEGSKA in the germline V gene (reference sequence). CDR3 in DNA: TGCAGTGCTAGAGATCGGGCAAGGAGCACAGATACGCAGTATTTT. This encodes CSARDRARSTDTQYF.

CDR3 in DNA: TGTGCCAGCAGACGGACAGGGGCCGGTTACGAGCAGTACTTC. Translating it yields CASRRTGAGYEQYF. This rearrangement joins TRBV12-3 or TRBV12-4 to TRBJ2-7; 9 nucleotides match TRBD1. Trimming cost V 6 bases and J 4 bases; bases outside gene matches: 7. The CDR3 is made up of 14 amino acids.

This clonotype was counted ten times or more. V is TRBV20-1 and J is TRBJ2-7, with 11 bases fitting TRBD1. Germline V gene sequence: CDR1 DFQATT, CDR2 SNEGSKA (reference sequence). The V and J ends lost 3 bases and 4 bases, in that order; junction bases with no gene match: 2. This CDR3 comprises 13 residues. This CDR3 reads CSASWDRGYEQYF. Written as DNA, the CDR3 is TGCAGTGCTAGTTGGGACAGGGGGTACGAGCAGTACTTC.